This T cell receptor (beta chain) was obtained from a study of vaccination and CD4 T cells after COVID-19. For the study at large: Two Hispanic individuals were among six male and four female convalescent patients. Median time from COVID diagnosis to post-COVID sampling was 100 to 130 days (35 to 161).

Details on this clonotype: Its antigen is not identified.

Regarding treatment: roughly nine-day PBMC culture with coronavirus spike peptide pools or control peptides (ViraFEST assay). Whole-study results and caveats: Convalescent patients saw a median 86.3% of their reactive clones show up only after vaccination.

The Oncomine TCR Beta short-read assay was applied to DNA of cultured CD4+ T cells. TCRdb fed the PCR reads into MiXCR, producing one record per CDR3 protein. The sample has more than 7,500 distinct CDR3 sequences, 50% to 60% seen once. The CDR3 is 14 amino acids. V lost 2 bases, J lost 9 bases, and 11 bases lay in between. Looked up from germline, CDR1 is SNHLY and CDR2 is FYNNEI. Sequencing was performed on CD4+ T cells from blood, cultured in vitro. The chain employs TRBV2 and TRBJ1-6; D is possibly TRBD1 (6 bases). This sequence was found in a human donor who had recovered from COVID-19. CDR3 residues: CASSELGARSPLHF. Here the CDR3 DNA reads TGTGCCAGCAGTGAACTGGGGGCACGTTCACCCCTCCACTTT.